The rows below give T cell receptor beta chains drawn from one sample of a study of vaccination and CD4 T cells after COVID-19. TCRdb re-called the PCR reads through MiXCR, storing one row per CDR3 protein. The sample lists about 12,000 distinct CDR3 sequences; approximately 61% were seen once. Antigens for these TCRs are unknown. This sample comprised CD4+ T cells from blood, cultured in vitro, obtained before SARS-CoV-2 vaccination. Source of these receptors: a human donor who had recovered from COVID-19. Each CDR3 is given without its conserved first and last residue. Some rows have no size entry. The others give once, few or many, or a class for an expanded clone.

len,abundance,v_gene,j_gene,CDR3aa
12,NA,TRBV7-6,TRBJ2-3,ASSPVSSTDTQY
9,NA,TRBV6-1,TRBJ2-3,ASSITDTQY
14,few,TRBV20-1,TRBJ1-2,SARDSTGGYNYGYT
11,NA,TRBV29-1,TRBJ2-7,SVGQGVDAEQY
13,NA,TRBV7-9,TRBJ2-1,ASSLGLAGGTEQF
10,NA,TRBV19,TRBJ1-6,ASSVVGSPLH
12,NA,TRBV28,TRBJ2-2,ATGTSGFAGELF
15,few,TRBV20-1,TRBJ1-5,SARDWRDPGSNQPQH
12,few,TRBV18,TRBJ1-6,ASSPRGLESPLH
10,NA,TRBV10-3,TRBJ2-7,AEYERTYEQY
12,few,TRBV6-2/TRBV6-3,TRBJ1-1,ASTKAGGNTEAF